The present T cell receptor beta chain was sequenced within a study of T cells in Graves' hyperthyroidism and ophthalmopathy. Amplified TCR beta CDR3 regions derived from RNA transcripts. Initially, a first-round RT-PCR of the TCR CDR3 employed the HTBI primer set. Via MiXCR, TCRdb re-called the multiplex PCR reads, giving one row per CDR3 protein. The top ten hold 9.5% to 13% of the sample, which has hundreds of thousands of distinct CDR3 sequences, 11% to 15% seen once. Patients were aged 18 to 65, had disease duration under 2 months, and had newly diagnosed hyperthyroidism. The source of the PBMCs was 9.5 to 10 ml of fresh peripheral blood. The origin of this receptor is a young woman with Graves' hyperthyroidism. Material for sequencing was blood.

The CDR3 protein is CASSPPSVFADTDTQYF. The CDR3 region has the DNA TGTGCCAGCAGTCCCCCCTCAGTATTTGCCGACACAGATACGCAGTATTTT. The chain joins TRBV28 to TRBJ2-3; D is unresolved. Germline values: CDR1 MDHEN, CDR2 SYDVKM. V lost 5 bases to trimming and J lost 2 bases, with 20 bases between them. The CDR3 has 17 residues.